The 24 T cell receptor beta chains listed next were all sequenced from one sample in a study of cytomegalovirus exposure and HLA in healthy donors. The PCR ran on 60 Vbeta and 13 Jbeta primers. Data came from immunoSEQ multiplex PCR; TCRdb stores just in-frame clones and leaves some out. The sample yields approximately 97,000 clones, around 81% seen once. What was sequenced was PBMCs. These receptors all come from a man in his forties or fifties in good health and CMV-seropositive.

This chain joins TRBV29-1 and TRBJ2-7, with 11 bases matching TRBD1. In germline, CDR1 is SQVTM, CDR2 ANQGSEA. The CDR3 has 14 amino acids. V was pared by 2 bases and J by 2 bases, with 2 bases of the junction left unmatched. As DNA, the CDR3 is TGCAGCGTTGAAACGGACAGGGGGCCCTACGAGCAGTACTTC. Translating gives CSVETDRGPYEQYF.

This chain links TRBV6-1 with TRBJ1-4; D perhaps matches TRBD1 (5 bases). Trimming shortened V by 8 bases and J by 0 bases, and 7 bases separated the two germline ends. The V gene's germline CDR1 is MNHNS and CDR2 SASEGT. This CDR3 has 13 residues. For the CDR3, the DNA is TGTGCCAGCTCGACAGCAACTAATGAAAAACTGTTTTTT. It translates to CASSTATNEKLFF.

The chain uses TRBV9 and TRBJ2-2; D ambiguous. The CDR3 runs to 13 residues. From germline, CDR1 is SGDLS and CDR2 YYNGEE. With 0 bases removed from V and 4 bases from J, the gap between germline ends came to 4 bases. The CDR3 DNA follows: TGTGCCAGCAGCGTAGGCGGCACCGGGGAGCTGTTTTTT. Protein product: CASSVGGTGELFF. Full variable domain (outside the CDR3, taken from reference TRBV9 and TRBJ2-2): DSGVTQTPKHLITATGQRVTLRCSPRSGDLSVYWYQQSLDQGLQFLIQYYNGEERAKGNILERFSAQQFPDLHSELNLSSLELGDSALYFCASSVGGTGELFFGEGSRLTVL.

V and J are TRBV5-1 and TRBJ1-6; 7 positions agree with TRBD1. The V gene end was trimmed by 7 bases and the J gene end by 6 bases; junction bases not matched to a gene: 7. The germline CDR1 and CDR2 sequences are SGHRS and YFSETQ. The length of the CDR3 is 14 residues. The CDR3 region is CASSRDRTNSPLHF. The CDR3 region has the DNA TGCGCCAGCTCTCGGGACAGAACTAATTCACCCCTCCACTTT.

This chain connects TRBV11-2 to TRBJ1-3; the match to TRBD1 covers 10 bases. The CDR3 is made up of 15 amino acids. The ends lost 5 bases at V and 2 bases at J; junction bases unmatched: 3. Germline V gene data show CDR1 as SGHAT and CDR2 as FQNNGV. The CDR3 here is CASSRQGAAGNTIYF. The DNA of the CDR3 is TGTGCCAGCAGCCGACAGGGGGCTGCTGGAAACACCATATATTTT.

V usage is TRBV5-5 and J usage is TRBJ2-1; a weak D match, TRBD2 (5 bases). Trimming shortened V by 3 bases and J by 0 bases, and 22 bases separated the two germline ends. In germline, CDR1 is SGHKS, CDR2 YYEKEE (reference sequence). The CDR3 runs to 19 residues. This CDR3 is CASSSVEGLLISSYNEQFF. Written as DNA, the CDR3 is TGTGCCAGCAGCTCCGTGGAAGGACTCTTAATTTCCTCCTACAATGAGCAGTTCTTC. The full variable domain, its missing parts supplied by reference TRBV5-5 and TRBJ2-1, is DAGVTQSPTHLIKTRGQQVTLRCSPISGHKSVSWYQQVLGQGPQFIFQYYEKEERGRGNFPDRFSARQFPNYSSELNVNALLLGDSALYLCASSSVEGLLISSYNEQFFGPGTRLTVL.

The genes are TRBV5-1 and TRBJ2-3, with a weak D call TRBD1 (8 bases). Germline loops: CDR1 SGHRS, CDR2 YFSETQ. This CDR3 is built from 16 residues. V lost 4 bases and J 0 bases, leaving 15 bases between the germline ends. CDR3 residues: CASSHGQGGSTDTQYF. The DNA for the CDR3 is TGCGCCAGCAGCCACGGACAGGGAGGGAGCACAGATACGCAGTATTTT.

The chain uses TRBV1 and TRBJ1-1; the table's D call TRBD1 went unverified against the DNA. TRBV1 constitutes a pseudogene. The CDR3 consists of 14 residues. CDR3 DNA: TGCACCAGCAGCCGCCGGAAGGGGCGGACTGAAGCTTTCTTT. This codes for CTSSRRKGRTEAFF.

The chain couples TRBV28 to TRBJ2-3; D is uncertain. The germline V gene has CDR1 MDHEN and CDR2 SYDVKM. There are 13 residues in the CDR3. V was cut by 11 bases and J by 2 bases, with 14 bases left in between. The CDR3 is CAANRYLTDTQYF. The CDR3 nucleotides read TGTGCCGCAAACCGCTACCTCACAGATACGCAGTATTTT.

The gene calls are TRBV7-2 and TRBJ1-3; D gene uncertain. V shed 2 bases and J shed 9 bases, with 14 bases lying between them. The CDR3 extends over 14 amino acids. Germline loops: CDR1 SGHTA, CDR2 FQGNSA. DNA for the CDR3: TGTGCCAGCAGCTTACAACCCGGACTTCCCACCATATATTTT. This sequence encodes CASSLQPGLPTIYF.

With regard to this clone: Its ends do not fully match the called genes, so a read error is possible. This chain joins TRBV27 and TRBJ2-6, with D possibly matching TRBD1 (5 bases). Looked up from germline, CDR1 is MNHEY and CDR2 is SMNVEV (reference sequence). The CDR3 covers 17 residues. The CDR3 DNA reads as TGTGCCAGCAGTACTGTCTACAGCCGTTCTGGGGCCAACGGCCTGACTTTC. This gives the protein CASSTVYSRSGANGLTF. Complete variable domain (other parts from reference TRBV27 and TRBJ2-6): EAQVTQNPRYLITVTGKKLTVTCSQNMNHEYMSWYRQDPGLGLRQIYYSMNVEVTDKGDVPEGYKVSRKEKRNFPLILESPSPNQTSLYFCASSTVYSRSGANGLTFGAGSRLTVL.

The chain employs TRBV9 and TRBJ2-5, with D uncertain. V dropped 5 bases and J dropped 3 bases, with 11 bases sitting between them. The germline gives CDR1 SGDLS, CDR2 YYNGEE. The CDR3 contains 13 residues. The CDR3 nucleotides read TGTGCCAGCAGTCCTGGTCCGGAAGAGACCCAGTACTTC. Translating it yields CASSPGPEETQYF.

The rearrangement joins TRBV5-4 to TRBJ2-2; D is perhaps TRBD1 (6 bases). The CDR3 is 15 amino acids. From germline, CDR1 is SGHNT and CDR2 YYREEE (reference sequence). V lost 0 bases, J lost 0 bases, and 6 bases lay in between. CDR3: CASSLAGANTGELFF. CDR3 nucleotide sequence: TGTGCCAGCAGCTTGGCAGGGGCGAACACCGGGGAGCTGTTTTTT.

The CDR3 DNA follows: TGCGCCAGCAGCCAAGATGGGACAGGGAATGGCTACACCTTC. It is translated as CASSQDGTGNGYTF. This chain uses TRBV4-1 with TRBJ1-2, with TRBD1 identical over 9 bases. The CDR3 is made up of 14 amino acids. The germline CDR1 and CDR2 sequences are MGHRA and YSYEKL. V was pared by 0 bases and J by 6 bases, with 2 bases of the junction left unmatched.

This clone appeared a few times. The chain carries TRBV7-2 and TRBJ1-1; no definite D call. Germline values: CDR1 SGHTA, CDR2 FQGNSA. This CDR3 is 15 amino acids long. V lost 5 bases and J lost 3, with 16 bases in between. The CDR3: CASSLQGRGHTEAFF. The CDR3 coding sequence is TGTGCCAGCAGCCTCCAAGGACGCGGGCACACTGAAGCTTTCTTT.

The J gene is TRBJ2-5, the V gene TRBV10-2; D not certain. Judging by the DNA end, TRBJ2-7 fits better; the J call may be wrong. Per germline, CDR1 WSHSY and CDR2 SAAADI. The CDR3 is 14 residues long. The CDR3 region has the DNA TGCGCCAGCAGCCTCGACGGAATGAACTACGAGCAGTACTTC. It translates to CASSLDGMNYEQYF.

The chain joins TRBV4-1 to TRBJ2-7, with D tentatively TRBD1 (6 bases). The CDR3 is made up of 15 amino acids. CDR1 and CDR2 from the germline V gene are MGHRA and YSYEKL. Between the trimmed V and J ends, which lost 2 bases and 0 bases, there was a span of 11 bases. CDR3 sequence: CASSQQWTVSYEQYF. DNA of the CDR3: TGCGCCAGCAGCCAACAGTGGACAGTCTCCTACGAGCAGTACTTC.

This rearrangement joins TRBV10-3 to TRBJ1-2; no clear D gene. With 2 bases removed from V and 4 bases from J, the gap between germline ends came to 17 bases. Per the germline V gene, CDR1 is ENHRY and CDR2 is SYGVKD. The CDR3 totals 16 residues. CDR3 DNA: TGTGCCATCAGTGAGCCGCTCCCCCGGCAGGCCTATGGCTACACCTTC. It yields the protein CAISEPLPRQAYGYTF.

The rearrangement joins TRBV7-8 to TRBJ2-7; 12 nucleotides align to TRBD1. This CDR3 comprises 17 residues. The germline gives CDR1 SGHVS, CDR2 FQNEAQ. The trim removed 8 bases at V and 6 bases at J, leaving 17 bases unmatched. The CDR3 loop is CASGPRGEGQGAREQYF. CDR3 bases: TGTGCCAGCGGCCCCCGGGGGGAGGGACAGGGGGCGCGCGAGCAGTACTTC. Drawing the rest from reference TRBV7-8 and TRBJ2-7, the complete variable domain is GAGVSQSPRYKVAKRGQDVALRCDPISGHVSLFWYQQALGQGPEFLTYFQNEAQLDKSGLPSDRFFAERPEGSVSTLKIQRTQQEDSAVYLCASGPRGEGQGAREQYFGPGTRLTVT.

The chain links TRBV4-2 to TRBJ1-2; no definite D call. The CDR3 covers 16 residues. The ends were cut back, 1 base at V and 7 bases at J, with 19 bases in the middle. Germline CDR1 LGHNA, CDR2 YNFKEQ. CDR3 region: CASSQVEGLRTAGYTF. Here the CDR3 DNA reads TGTGCCAGCAGCCAAGTAGAGGGTCTTAGGACGGCTGGCTACACCTTC.

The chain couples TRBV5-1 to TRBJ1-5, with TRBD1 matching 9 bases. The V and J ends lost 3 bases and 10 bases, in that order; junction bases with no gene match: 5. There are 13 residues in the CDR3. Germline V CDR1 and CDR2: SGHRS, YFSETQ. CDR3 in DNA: TGCGCCAGCAGCTGGGACAGGGAATTTCCCCAGCATTTT. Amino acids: CASSWDREFPQHF.

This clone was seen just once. CDR3: CAIRDGGANVLTF. The CDR3 region has the DNA TGTGCCATCAGAGACGGGGGGGCCAACGTCCTGACTTTC. The V and J genes are TRBV10-3 and TRBJ2-6, with D hard to call. The CDR3 length is 13 residues. Trimming took off 6 bases at V and 4 bases at J, with 7 bases between the two ends. Germline lookup yields CDR1 ENHRY and CDR2 SYGVKD.

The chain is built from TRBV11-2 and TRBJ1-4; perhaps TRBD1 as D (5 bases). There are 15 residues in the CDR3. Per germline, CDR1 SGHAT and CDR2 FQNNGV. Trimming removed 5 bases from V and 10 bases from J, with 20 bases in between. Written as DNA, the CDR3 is TGTGCCAGCAGCCCTTGGGGCAGCCCCTTTGGAAAACTGTTTTTT. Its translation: CASSPWGSPFGKLFF.

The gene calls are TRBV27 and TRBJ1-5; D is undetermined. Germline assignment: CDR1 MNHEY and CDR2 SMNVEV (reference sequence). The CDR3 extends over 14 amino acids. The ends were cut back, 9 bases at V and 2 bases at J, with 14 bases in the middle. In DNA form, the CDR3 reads TGTGCCAGTGGCACGGGAGGAGGCAATCAGCCCCAGCATTTT. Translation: CASGTGGGNQPQHF.